This passage covers 21 T cell receptor beta chains from one sample sequenced in a study of Ad26.COV2.S vaccination and SARS-CoV-2 variants. TCRdb's table, derived via immunoSEQ multiplex PCR, lists solely in-frame clones and lacks some. The table includes approximately 410,000 clones, over 80% detected once. The treatment was: around 19 received Ad26.COV2.S at low or high dose, single or two shots; roughly five received placebo; per-sample allocation not given. Sampling happened 63 days after the first vaccine or placebo injection. The source was peripheral blood, collected in a trial of Ad26.COV2.S vaccine versus placebo. The receptors shown here come from a person between 18 and 59 years old who received the Ad26.COV2.S COVID-19 vaccine or a placebo.

The chain combines TRBV5-6 with TRBJ2-1; 12 bases align to TRBD2. Trimming cost V 0 bases and J 6 bases; bases outside gene matches: 7. Germline V gene data show CDR1 as SGHDT and CDR2 as YYEEEE. The CDR3 is 17 amino acids. Here the CDR3 reads CASSLVRLAGGPNEQFF. The CDR3 bases are TGTGCCAGCAGCTTGGTCCGGCTAGCGGGGGGGCCCAATGAGCAGTTCTTC.

This clone was seen a single time. The J gene is TRBJ1-5, the V gene TRBV7-8; maybe TRBD1 (6 bases). CDR3 length equals 16 residues. From germline, CDR1 is SGHVS and CDR2 FQNEAQ. V lost 2 bases and J 0 bases, leaving 11 bases between the germline ends. In DNA, the CDR3 is TGTGCCAGCAGCTTATCGGACAGAGTTAGCAATCAGCCCCAGCATTTT. Its translation: CASSLSDRVSNQPQHF.

The rearrangement uses TRBV2 and TRBJ2-2; 13 nucleotides line up with TRBD2. CDR3 length: 17 residues. The V gene end was trimmed by 4 bases and the J gene end by 4 bases; junction bases not matched to a gene: 6. From germline, CDR1 is SNHLY and CDR2 FYNNEI. The CDR3 coding sequence is TGTGCCAGCAGTGGGACTAGCGGGGGAGTAAGCACCGGGGAGCTGTTTTTT. It specifies CASSGTSGGVSTGELFF.

The rearrangement uses TRBV29-1 and TRBJ1-1; 7 bases line up with TRBD1. After removal of 7 bases from V and 1 base from J, the junction contained 12 bases not matched to a gene. Germline CDR1 reads SQVTM; CDR2 reads ANQGSEA. The CDR3 has 15 residues. DNA of the CDR3: TGCAGCGCCGAGGACTTTGGACAGGAGAACACTGAAGCTTTCTTT. Translating it yields CSAEDFGQENTEAFF.

The CDR3 reads CASSIGLDSYEQYF. The CDR3 region has the DNA TGTGCCAGTAGTATTGGGCTAGACTCCTACGAGCAGTACTTC. The chain has TRBV19 and TRBJ2-7, with D uncertain. Deletions cut 3 bases from V and 0 bases from J, with 9 bases between. Germline-derived CDR1 and CDR2 are LNHDA and SQIVND (reference sequence). CDR3 length: 14 residues.

The rearrangement uses TRBV5-4 and TRBJ1-3, with no clear D. The V and J ends lost 0 bases and 0 bases respectively, with 7 bases between them. Germline CDR1 is SGHNT and CDR2 is YYREEE (reference sequence). CDR3 size: 15 residues. CDR3 in DNA: TGTGCCAGCAGCTTGGACAGCTACTCTGGAAACACCATATATTTT. It specifies CASSLDSYSGNTIYF.

The chain uses TRBV12-3 or TRBV12-4 and TRBJ2-5; D might be TRBD1 (5 bases). V lost 0 bases and J lost 14, with 13 bases in between. This CDR3 has 12 amino acids. In DNA, the CDR3 is TGTGCCAGCAGTTTAGCGTGGTCAGGGCCTTACTTC. Its protein product is CASSLAWSGPYF.

The chain links TRBV6-1 to TRBJ1-5; D ambiguous. CDR3 length: 15 amino acids. Germline CDR1 reads MNHNS; CDR2 reads SASEGT. The V end lost 1 base, the J end lost 0 bases, and 7 bases lay between the germline ends. The CDR3 nucleotides are TGTGCCAGCAGTGAAGGTCCCCCTAGCAATCAGCCCCAGCATTTT. Its translation is CASSEGPPSNQPQHF.

The chain uses TRBV6-5 and TRBJ2-7; tentative D call: TRBD1 (6 bases). The CDR3 has 12 residues. CDR1 MNHEY and CDR2 SVGAGI come from the germline V gene. V was cut by 11 bases and J by 0 bases, with 11 bases left in between. For the CDR3, the DNA is TGTGCCGCCCGGACAGTCTCCTACGAGCAGTACTTC. It encodes CAARTVSYEQYF.

Turning to this clone: One end of the junction fails to match germline, which may point to a read error. The chain couples TRBV11-2 to TRBJ1-4; D gene uncertain. CDR3 length equals 14 residues. Per the germline V gene, CDR1 is SGHAT and CDR2 is FQNNGV. CDR3 coding DNA: TGTGCCAGCAGCCTAGAAAGGATGGGGGAAAAACTGTTTTTT. Its protein is CASSLERMGEKLFF.

This clone was seen just once. The chain couples TRBV3-1 (or the pseudogene TRBV3-2) to TRBJ1-5; TRBD1 matches 8 bases. Trimming removed 6 bases from V and 1 base from J; junction bases left unmatched: 5. CDR1 is LGHDT and CDR2 is YNNKEL in the germline V gene (reference sequence). This CDR3 has 15 residues. The CDR3 nucleotides are TGTGCCAGCAGGAGGACAGGGCAAAGCAATCAGCCCCAGCATTTT. Its translation: CASRRTGQSNQPQHF.

V and J are TRBV7-6 and TRBJ1-3; D is unresolved. V dropped 2 bases and J dropped 0 bases, with 8 bases sitting between them. Germline V gene lookup returns CDR1 SGHVS and CDR2 FNYEAQ. The CDR3 length is 15 residues. The CDR3 sequence is CASSLYGISGNTIYF. In DNA, the CDR3 is TGTGCCAGCAGCTTATACGGGATCTCTGGAAACACCATATATTTT.

The V and J genes are TRBV18 and TRBJ1-1; D is ambiguous. Trimming took off 3 bases at V and 1 base at J, with 15 bases between the two ends. Germline V gives CDR1 KGHSH, CDR2 LQKENI. The CDR3 contains 16 residues. CDR3 loop: CASSPVIWLQNTEAFF. The CDR3 DNA follows: TGTGCCAGCTCACCGGTTATTTGGCTGCAGAACACTGAAGCTTTCTTT.

The chain employs TRBV2 and TRBJ1-6; no firm D call. CDR1 and CDR2 (germline): SNHLY, FYNNEI. V was cut by 5 bases and J by 7 bases, with 12 bases left in between. The CDR3 covers 14 residues. CDR3 DNA sequence: TGTGCCAGCAGTCGTACCTCCGGAAATTCACCCCTCCACTTT. It codes for CASSRTSGNSPLHF.

This chain uses TRBV11-3 with TRBJ2-1; perhaps TRBD2 as D (6 bases). Germline-derived CDR1 and CDR2 are SGHNT and YENEEA. The V gene lost 4 bases and the J gene lost 7 bases, with 17 bases spanning the gap. This CDR3 has 15 amino acids. CDR3 amino acids: CASSSGRAGYNEQFF. The CDR3 DNA reads TGTGCCAGCAGCTCGGGGCGAGCGGGCTATAATGAGCAGTTCTTC.

The chain joins TRBV19 to TRBJ1-6; unclear D gene. This CDR3 has 13 amino acids. Germline V CDR1 and CDR2: LNHDA, SQIVND (reference sequence). Trimming removed 5 bases from V and 7 bases from J, with 9 bases in between. CDR3 amino acids: CASSSQRNSPLHF. The CDR3 bases are TGTGCCAGTAGTTCCCAAAGAAATTCACCCCTCCACTTT.

About this clone: A much larger clone lies a single base off, so this may be a read error. This chain joins TRBV18 and TRBJ2-6; the D is unclear. The V gene lost 2 bases and the J gene lost 0 bases, with 2 bases spanning the gap. Germline CDR1 is KGHSH and CDR2 is LQKENI. The CDR3 runs to 14 residues. The CDR3 DNA reads as TGTGCCAGCTCACCAGTCTCTGGGGCCAACGTCCTGACTTTC. Protein sequence: CASSPVSGANVLTF. Filled out from reference TRBV18 and TRBJ2-6, the complete variable domain reads NAGVMQNPRHLVRRRGQEARLRCSPMKGHSHVYWYRQLPEEGLKFMVYLQKENIIDESGMPKERFSAEFPKEGPSILRIQQVVRGDSAAYFCASSPVSGANVLTFGAGSRLTVL.

The chain links TRBV4-1 to TRBJ2-7, with 15 bases lining up with TRBD2. The CDR3 extends over 17 amino acids. CDR1 and CDR2 (germline): MGHRA, YSYEKL. The ends lost 1 base at V and 7 bases at J; junction bases unmatched: 8. The CDR3 nucleotides are TGCGCCAGCAGCCAAGGCCAGGGACTAGCGGGGGGAAGTGAGCAGTACTTC. This codes for CASSQGQGLAGGSEQYF.

The chain joins TRBV27 to TRBJ2-2; 7 bases map to TRBD1. Per germline, CDR1 MNHEY and CDR2 SMNVEV (reference sequence). V lost 11 bases, J lost 0 bases, and 6 bases stayed unmatched. The CDR3 sequence is 14 residues long. The CDR3 nucleotides are TGTGCCTGCCGACAGGGACCGAACACCGGGGAGCTGTTTTTT. It codes for CACRQGPNTGELFF.

The table lists this clone with a few counts. The same CDR3 arises from other DNA sequences in this sample as well. The J gene is TRBJ1-5, the V gene TRBV27, with D unresolved. In germline, CDR1 is MNHEY, CDR2 SMNVEV (reference sequence). Trimming stripped 2 bases from V and 1 base from J, with 3 bases between. This CDR3 is 13 amino acids long. DNA for the CDR3: TGTGCCAGCAGTTTAGGGAGCAATCAGCCCCAGCATTTT. Amino acids: CASSLGSNQPQHF.

This rearrangement joins TRBV19 to TRBJ1-5; D remains unclear. The germline CDR1 and CDR2 sequences are LNHDA and SQIVND (reference sequence). The CDR3 loop spans 13 amino acids. The V and J ends lost 8 bases and 5 bases respectively, with 13 bases between them. The CDR3 sequence: CASLGVPYQPQHF. Written as DNA, the CDR3 is TGTGCCAGTCTGGGAGTTCCATATCAGCCCCAGCATTTT.